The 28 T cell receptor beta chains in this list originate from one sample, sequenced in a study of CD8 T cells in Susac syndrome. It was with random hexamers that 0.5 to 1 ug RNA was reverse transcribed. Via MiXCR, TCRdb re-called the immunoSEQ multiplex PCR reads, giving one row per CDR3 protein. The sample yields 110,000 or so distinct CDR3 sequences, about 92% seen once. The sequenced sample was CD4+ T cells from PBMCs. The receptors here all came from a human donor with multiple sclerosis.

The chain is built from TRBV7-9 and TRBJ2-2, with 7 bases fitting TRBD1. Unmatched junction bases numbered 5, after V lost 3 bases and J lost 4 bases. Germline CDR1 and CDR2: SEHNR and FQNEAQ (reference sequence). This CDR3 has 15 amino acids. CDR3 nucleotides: TGTGCCAGCAGCTTGGGGACAGTATCCACCGGGGAGCTGTTTTTT. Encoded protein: CASSLGTVSTGELFF.

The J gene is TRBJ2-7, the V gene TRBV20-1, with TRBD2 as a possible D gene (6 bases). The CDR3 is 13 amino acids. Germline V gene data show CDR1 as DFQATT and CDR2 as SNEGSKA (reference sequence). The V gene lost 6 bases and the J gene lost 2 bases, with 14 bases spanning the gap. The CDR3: CSAGGGAAYEQYF. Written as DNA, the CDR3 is TGCAGTGCGGGTGGAGGGGCGGCCTACGAGCAGTACTTC.

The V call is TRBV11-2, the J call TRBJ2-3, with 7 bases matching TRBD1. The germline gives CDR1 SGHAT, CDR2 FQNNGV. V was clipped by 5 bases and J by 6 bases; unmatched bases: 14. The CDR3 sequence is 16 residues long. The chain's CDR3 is CASSHKGARVLDTQYF. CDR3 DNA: TGTGCCAGCAGCCATAAGGGGGCCCGCGTTTTGGATACGCAGTATTTT.

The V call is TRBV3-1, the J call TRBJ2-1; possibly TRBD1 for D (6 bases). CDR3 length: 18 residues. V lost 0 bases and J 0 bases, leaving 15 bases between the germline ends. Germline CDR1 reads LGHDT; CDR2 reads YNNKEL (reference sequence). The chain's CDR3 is CASSQDRGRVSSYNEQFF. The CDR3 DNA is TGTGCCAGCAGCCAAGACAGGGGCAGGGTGAGCTCCTACAATGAGCAGTTCTTC.

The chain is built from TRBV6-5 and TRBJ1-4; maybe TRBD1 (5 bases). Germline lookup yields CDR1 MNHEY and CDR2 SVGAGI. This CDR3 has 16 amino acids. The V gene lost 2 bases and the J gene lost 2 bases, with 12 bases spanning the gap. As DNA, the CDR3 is TGTGCCAGCAGTTACGGGACGGAGGGCACTAATGAAAAACTGTTTTTT. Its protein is CASSYGTEGTNEKLFF.

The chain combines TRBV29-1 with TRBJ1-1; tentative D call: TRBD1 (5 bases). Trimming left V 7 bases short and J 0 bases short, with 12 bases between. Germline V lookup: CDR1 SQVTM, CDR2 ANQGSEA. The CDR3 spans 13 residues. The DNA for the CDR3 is TGCAGCGCCACCCGGGGGTTGAACACTGAAGCTTTCTTT. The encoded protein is CSATRGLNTEAFF.

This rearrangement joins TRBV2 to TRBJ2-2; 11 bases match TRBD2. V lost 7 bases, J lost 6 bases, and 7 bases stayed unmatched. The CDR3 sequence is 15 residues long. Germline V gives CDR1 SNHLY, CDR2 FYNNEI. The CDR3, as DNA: TGTGCCAGCAACCCGACTAGCGGGGCTGCCGGGGAGCTGTTTTTT. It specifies CASNPTSGAAGELFF.

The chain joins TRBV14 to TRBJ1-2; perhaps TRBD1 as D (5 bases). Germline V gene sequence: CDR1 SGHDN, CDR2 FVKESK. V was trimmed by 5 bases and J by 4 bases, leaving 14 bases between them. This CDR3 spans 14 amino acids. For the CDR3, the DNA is TGTGCCAGCAGCTGGGGACCCTCGGGCTATGGCTACACCTTC. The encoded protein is CASSWGPSGYGYTF.

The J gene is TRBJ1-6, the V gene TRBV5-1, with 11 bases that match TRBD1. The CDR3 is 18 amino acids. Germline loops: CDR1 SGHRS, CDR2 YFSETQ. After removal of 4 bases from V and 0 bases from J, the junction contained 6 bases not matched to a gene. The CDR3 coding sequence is TGCGCCAGCAGCGAGGGACAGGGGGGAAGCTCCTATAATTCACCCCTCCACTTT. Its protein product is CASSEGQGGSSYNSPLHF. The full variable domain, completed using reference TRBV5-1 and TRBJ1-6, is KAGVTQTPRYLIKTRGQQVTLSCSPISGHRSVSWYQQTPGQGLQFLFEYFSETQRNKGNFPGRFSGRQFSNSRSEMNVSTLELGDSALYLCASSEGQGGSSYNSPLHFGNGTRLTVT.

The CDR3 DNA is TGTGCCAGCAGCCAACAGAGGACATCTAACTATGGCTACACCTTC. Amino acid sequence: CASSQQRTSNYGYTF. The chain couples TRBV4-2 to TRBJ1-2; maybe TRBD1 (5 bases). CDR1 LGHNA and CDR2 YNFKEQ come from the germline V gene. This CDR3 spans 15 amino acids. The V end lost 2 bases, the J end lost 0 bases, and 10 bases lay between the germline ends.

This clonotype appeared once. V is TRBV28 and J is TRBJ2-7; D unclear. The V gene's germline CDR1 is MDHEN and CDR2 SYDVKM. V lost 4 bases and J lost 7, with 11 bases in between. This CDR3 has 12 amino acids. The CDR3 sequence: CASSSSLWEQYF. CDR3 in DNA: TGTGCCAGCAGTTCCTCCTTATGGGAGCAGTACTTC.

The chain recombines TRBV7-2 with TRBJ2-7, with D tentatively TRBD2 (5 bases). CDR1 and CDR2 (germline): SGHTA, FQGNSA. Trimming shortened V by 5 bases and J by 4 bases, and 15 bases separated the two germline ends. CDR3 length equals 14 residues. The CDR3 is CASSQPGNLYEQYF. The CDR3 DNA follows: TGTGCCAGCAGCCAGCCCGGGAATCTTTACGAGCAGTACTTC.

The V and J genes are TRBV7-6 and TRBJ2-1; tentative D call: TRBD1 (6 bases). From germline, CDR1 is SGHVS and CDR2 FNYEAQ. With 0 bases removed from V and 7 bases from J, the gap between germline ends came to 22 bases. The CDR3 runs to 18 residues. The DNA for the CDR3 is TGTGCCAGCAGCTTAGCTCCTTTACACGGCAGGGGATCTAATGAGCAGTTCTTC. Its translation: CASSLAPLHGRGSNEQFF.

The CDR3 region has the DNA TGCAGCGTTGACGATATTCGGGACAATGAGCAGTTCTTC. It codes for CSVDDIRDNEQFF. This sequence joins TRBV29-1 and TRBJ2-1, with D uncertain. The CDR3 has 13 amino acids. Germline V gene sequence: CDR1 SQVTM, CDR2 ANQGSEA. The ends were cut back, 3 bases at V and 5 bases at J, with 11 bases in the middle.

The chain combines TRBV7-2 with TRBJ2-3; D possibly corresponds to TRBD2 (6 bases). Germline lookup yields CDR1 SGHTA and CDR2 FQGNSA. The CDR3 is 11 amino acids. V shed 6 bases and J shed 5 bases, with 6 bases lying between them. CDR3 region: CASRGGDTQYF. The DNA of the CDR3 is TGTGCCAGCAGGGGGGGAGATACGCAGTATTTT. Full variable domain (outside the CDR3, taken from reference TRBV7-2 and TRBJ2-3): GAGVSQSPSNKVTEKGKDVELRCDPISGHTALYWYRQSLGQGLEFLIYFQGNSAPDKSGLPSDRFSAERTGGSVSTLTIQRTQQEDSAVYLCASRGGDTQYFGPGTRLTVL.

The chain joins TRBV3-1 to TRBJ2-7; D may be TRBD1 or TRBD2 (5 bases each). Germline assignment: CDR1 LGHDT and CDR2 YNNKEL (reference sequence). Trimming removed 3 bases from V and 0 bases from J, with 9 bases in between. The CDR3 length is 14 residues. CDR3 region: CASSHGDGSYEQYF. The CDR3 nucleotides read TGTGCCAGCAGCCACGGGGACGGCTCCTACGAGCAGTACTTC.

The CDR3 reads CASNGQGNTGELFF. The CDR3 region has the DNA TGTGCCAGTAATGGACAGGGAAACACCGGGGAGCTGTTTTTT. The chain uses TRBV7-9 and TRBJ2-2, with TRBD1 matching 8 bases. CDR1 is SEHNR, CDR2 FQNEAQ, per germline (reference sequence). The CDR3 consists of 14 residues. J was trimmed by 2 bases and V by 9 bases; bases with no gene match: 5.

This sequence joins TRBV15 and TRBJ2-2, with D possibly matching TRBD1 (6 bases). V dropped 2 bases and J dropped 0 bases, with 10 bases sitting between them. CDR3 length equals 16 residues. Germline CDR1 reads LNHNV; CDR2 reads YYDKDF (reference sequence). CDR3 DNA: TGTGCCACCAGCAGACGACAGGTCTCGAACACCGGGGAGCTGTTTTTT. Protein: CATSRRQVSNTGELFF.

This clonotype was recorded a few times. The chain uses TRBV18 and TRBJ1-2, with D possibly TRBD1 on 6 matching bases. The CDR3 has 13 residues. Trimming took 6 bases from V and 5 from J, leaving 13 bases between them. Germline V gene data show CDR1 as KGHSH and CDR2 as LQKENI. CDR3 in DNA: TGTGCCAGCTCCAGGGGATTTCCATATGGCTACACCTTC. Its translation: CASSRGFPYGYTF.

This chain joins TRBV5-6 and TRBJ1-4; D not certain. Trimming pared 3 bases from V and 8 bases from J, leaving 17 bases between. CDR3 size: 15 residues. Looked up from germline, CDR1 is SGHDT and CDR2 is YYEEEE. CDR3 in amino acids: CASSSVPSVEEKLFF. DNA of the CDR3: TGTGCCAGCAGCTCCGTGCCCTCAGTGGAAGAAAAACTGTTTTTT. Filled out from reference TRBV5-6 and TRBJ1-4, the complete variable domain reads DAGVTQSPTHLIKTRGQQVTLRCSPKSGHDTVSWYQQALGQGPQFIFQYYEEEERQRGNFPDRFSGHQFPNYSSELNVNALLLGDSALYLCASSSVPSVEEKLFFGSGTQLSVL.

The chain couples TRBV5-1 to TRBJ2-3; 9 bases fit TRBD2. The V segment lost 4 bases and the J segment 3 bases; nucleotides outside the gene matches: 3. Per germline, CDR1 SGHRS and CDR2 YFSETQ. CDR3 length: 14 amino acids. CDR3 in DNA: TGCGCCAGCAGCATTGGACTAGCGACAGATACGCAGTATTTT. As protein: CASSIGLATDTQYF.

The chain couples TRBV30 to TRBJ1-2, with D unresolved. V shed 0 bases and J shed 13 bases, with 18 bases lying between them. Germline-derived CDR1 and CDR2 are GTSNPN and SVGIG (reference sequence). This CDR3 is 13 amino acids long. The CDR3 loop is CAWSVGRAGLGTF. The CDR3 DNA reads TGTGCCTGGAGTGTAGGTCGGGCAGGTTTGGGCACCTTC.

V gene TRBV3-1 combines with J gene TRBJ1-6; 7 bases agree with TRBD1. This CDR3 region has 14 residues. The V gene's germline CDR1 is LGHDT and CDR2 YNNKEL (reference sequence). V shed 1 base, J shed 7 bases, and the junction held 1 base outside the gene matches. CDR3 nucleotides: TGTGCCAGCAGCCAAGCACAGGGGAATTCACCCCTCCACTTT. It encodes CASSQAQGNSPLHF.

DNA for the CDR3: TGTGCCAGCAGCCAAGGCCCATATGAAGAGTGTGGCTACACCTTC. Translated, it gives CASSQGPYEECGYTF. The V call is TRBV3-1, the J call TRBJ1-2; D not certain. V was pared by 1 base and J by 7 bases, with 16 bases between. The CDR3 loop spans 15 amino acids. Germline V CDR1 and CDR2: LGHDT, YNNKEL (reference sequence).

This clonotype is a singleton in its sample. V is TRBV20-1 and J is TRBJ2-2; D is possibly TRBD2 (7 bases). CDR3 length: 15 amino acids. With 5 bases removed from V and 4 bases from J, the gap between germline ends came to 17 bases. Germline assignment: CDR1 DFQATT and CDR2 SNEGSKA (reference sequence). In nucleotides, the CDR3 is TGCAGTGCTGGCCGGGGGGCGGGTTCCACCGGGGAGCTGTTTTTT. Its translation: CSAGRGAGSTGELFF.

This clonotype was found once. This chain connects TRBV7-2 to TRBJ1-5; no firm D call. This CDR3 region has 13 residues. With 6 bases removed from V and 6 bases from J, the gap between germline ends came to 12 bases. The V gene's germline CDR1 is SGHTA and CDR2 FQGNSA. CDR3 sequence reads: CASREVGGQPQHF. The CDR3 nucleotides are TGTGCCAGCAGGGAAGTAGGTGGTCAGCCCCAGCATTTT. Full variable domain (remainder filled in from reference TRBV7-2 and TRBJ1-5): GAGVSQSPSNKVTEKGKDVELRCDPISGHTALYWYRQSLGQGLEFLIYFQGNSAPDKSGLPSDRFSAERTGGSVSTLTIQRTQQEDSAVYLCASREVGGQPQHFGDGTRLSIL.

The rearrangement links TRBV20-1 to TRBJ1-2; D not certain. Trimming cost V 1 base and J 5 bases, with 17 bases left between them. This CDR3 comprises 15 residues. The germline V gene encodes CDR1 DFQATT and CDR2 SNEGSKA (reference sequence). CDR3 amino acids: CSARAPTYSAYGYTF. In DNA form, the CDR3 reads TGCAGTGCTAGAGCCCCTACGTACAGTGCTTATGGCTACACCTTC.

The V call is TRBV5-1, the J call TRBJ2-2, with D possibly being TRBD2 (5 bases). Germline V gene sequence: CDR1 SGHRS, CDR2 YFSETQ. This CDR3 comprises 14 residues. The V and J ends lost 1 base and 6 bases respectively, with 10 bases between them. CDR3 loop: CASSLTLAAGELFF. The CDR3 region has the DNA TGCGCCAGCAGCTTGACCCTAGCAGCCGGGGAGCTGTTTTTT.